The next 28 T cell receptor beta chains were all read from a single sample in a study of blood T cell repertoires in COVID-19. Some clones are missing from TCRdb's copy, which holds only in-frame ones; the method was immunoSEQ multiplex PCR. The data show a few hundred thousand clones, with over 75% seen just once and about 1% held by the top ten. The sequenced sample was PBMCs or T cells enriched from blood (not recorded which). These receptors came from a woman younger than 45 who had recovered from COVID-19.

V is TRBV19 and J is TRBJ2-7; a weak D match, TRBD1 (5 bases). This CDR3 has 13 residues. Germline V gives CDR1 LNHDA, CDR2 SQIVND (reference sequence). Trimming pared 4 bases from V and 12 bases from J, leaving 19 bases between. The CDR3 DNA is TGTGCCAGTAGTACCTCTCTCAGGGAATGGCCGTACTTC. This encodes CASSTSLREWPYF.

The CDR3 DNA reads TGCGCCAGCAGCTTGGGGACAGGGGGTCAGCCCCAGCATTTT. Translating it yields CASSLGTGGQPQHF. The chain recombines TRBV5-1 with TRBJ1-5; 10 bases map to TRBD1. The V gene's germline CDR1 is SGHRS and CDR2 YFSETQ. The V segment lost 0 bases and the J segment 6 bases; nucleotides outside the gene matches: 0. CDR3 length: 14 amino acids.

The J gene is TRBJ1-1, the V gene TRBV18; no clear D. Trimming took off 3 bases at V and 0 bases at J, with 8 bases between the two ends. The CDR3 extends over 14 amino acids. Germline CDR1 and CDR2: KGHSH and LQKENI. The CDR3 nucleotides are TGTGCCAGCTCACCGCTCTCGGTGAACACTGAAGCTTTCTTT. This codes for CASSPLSVNTEAFF.

As DNA, the CDR3 is TGTGCCAGCAGGGTAGGGGTCAATCAGCCCCAGCATTTT. This encodes CASRVGVNQPQHF. V and J are TRBV27 and TRBJ1-5, with D maybe TRBD1 (5 bases). V lost 6 bases to trimming and J lost 3 bases, with 9 bases between them. Germline V gene lookup returns CDR1 MNHEY and CDR2 SMNVEV (reference sequence). The CDR3 length is 13 residues.

To note about this clone: One end of the junction fails to match germline, which may point to a read error. The rearrangement joins TRBV5-1 to TRBJ1-1; D uncertain. The CDR3 length is 15 residues. In germline, CDR1 is SGHRS, CDR2 YFSETQ. The DNA for the CDR3 is TGCGCCAGCAGTTTGGTTCGGGTTTCGCGTACTGAAGCTTTCTTT. Translated, it gives CASSLVRVSRTEAFF.

V and J are TRBV6-1 and TRBJ2-7, with D maybe TRBD2 (6 bases). Germline CDR1 is MNHNS and CDR2 is SASEGT. The V and J ends lost 3 bases and 0 bases respectively, with 18 bases between them. The CDR3 contains 17 residues. CDR3 DNA sequence: TGTGCCAGCAGTGAGATTGGAAGCGGAGGGCCCTCCTACGAGCAGTACTTC. It translates to CASSEIGSGGPSYEQYF.

This chain uses TRBV20-1 with TRBJ1-5; D remains unclear. The CDR3 totals 11 residues. V was clipped by 1 base and J by 7 bases, with 5 bases between them. Germline-derived CDR1 and CDR2 are DFQATT and SNEGSKA (reference sequence). The CDR3 loop reads CSARAGQPQHF. The DNA of the CDR3 is TGCAGTGCTAGAGCGGGGCAGCCCCAGCATTTT.

The V call is TRBV27, the J call TRBJ2-3; D not resolved. The V and J ends lost 5 bases and 0 bases respectively, with 12 bases between them. The V gene's germline CDR1 is MNHEY and CDR2 SMNVEV (reference sequence). CDR3 size: 15 residues. The CDR3 nucleotides read TGTGCCAGCAGTCCCCCGAGCCTCAGCACAGATACGCAGTATTTT. Translation: CASSPPSLSTDTQYF.

The chain joins TRBV18 to TRBJ1-4; 8 nucleotides agree with TRBD1. The ends lost 3 bases at V and 3 bases at J; junction bases unmatched: 0. Germline V lookup: CDR1 KGHSH, CDR2 LQKENI. CDR3 length: 14 residues. This chain's CDR3 is CASSPTGANEKLFF. CDR3 coding DNA: TGTGCCAGCTCACCGACAGGGGCTAATGAAAAACTGTTTTTT.

CDR3 residues: CASQPASGGPGELFF. The CDR3, as DNA: TGTGCCAGCCAACCCGCTTCAGGGGGCCCCGGGGAGCTGTTTTTT. The rearrangement uses TRBV25-1 and TRBJ2-2; TRBD1 agrees at 8 bases. The CDR3 is 15 amino acids. Germline CDR1 and CDR2: MGHDK and SYGVNS. J gave up 6 bases and V 8 bases, and 11 bases lay outside the gene matches.

V gene TRBV2 combines with J gene TRBJ2-4; maybe TRBD1 (5 bases). This CDR3 is 16 amino acids long. V lost 2 bases and J lost 8, with 19 bases in between. Per the germline V gene, CDR1 is SNHLY and CDR2 is FYNNEI. The CDR3 nucleotides read TGTGCCAGCAGTGAACATCCGGCAGGGTTGGTAGACATTCAGTACTTC. This sequence encodes CASSEHPAGLVDIQYF.

V usage is TRBV5-4 and J usage is TRBJ1-2; D possibly corresponds to TRBD1 (5 bases). There are 13 residues in the CDR3. CDR1 is SGHNT, CDR2 YYREEE, per germline (reference sequence). The ends were cut back, 6 bases at V and 7 bases at J, with 16 bases in the middle. The DNA of the CDR3 is TGTGCCAGCATCCCCAGGGATTCGTTTGGCTACACCTTC. It encodes CASIPRDSFGYTF. Looking up the rest from reference TRBV5-4 and TRBJ1-2 gives the full variable domain: ETGVTQSPTHLIKTRGQQVTLRCSSQSGHNTVSWYQQALGQGPQFIFQYYREEENGRGNFPPRFSGLQFPNYSSELNVNALELDDSALYLCASIPRDSFGYTFGSGTRLTVV.

The CDR3 DNA follows: TGTGCCAGCAGCCCATCGCGAGGGAAAAGTGCTTCCGAGCAGTACTTC. Residues: CASSPSRGKSASEQYF. The J gene is TRBJ2-7, the V gene TRBV7-8; TRBD2 might be the D (5 bases). V was cut by 5 bases and J by 6 bases, with 23 bases left in between. CDR3 length equals 16 residues. Germline CDR1 reads SGHVS; CDR2 reads FQNEAQ. Using reference TRBV7-8 and TRBJ2-7 for the parts outside the CDR3, the full variable domain is GAGVSQSPRYKVAKRGQDVALRCDPISGHVSLFWYQQALGQGPEFLTYFQNEAQLDKSGLPSDRFFAERPEGSVSTLKIQRTQQEDSAVYLCASSPSRGKSASEQYFGPGTRLTVT.

There are a few counts of this clone. V usage is TRBV7-9 and J usage is TRBJ1-1, with 8 bases matching TRBD1. In germline, CDR1 is SEHNR, CDR2 FQNEAQ (reference sequence). V lost 2 bases and J lost 0; bases outside the gene matches: 2. The CDR3 length is 15 residues. CDR3 nucleotide sequence: TGTGCCAGCAGCTTATGGACAGGGCTGAACACTGAAGCTTTCTTT. As protein: CASSLWTGLNTEAFF.

The chain couples TRBV5-1 to TRBJ2-3; 8 bases match TRBD2. The CDR3 is 16 amino acids. Looked up from germline, CDR1 is SGHRS and CDR2 is YFSETQ. V shed 4 bases, J shed 3 bases, and the junction held 10 bases outside the gene matches. The CDR3: CASSPRPGLGTDTQYF. CDR3 DNA sequence: TGCGCCAGCAGCCCGCGACCGGGACTAGGGACAGATACGCAGTATTTT.

This clone was observed a single time. V gene TRBV6-5 combines with J gene TRBJ2-6; 7 bases line up with TRBD2. J gave up 1 base and V 5 bases, and 2 bases lay outside the gene matches. Germline V lookup: CDR1 MNHEY, CDR2 SVGAGI. This CDR3 contains 15 residues. CDR3 protein: CASSTGGSGANVLTF. The DNA of the CDR3 is TGTGCCAGCAGTACCGGGGGGTCTGGGGCCAACGTCCTGACTTTC.

This CDR3 reads CASSPGDRGVSPLHF. The CDR3 nucleotides read TGTGCCAGCAGCCCCGGCGACAGGGGGGTCTCACCCCTCCACTTT. The chain joins TRBV7-9 to TRBJ1-6; the match to TRBD1 covers 9 bases. The germline V gene has CDR1 SEHNR and CDR2 FQNEAQ (reference sequence). V lost 5 bases and J lost 10; bases outside the gene matches: 9. The CDR3 sequence is 15 residues long.

The rearrangement joins TRBV5-1 to TRBJ2-7; TRBD1 might be the D (5 bases). CDR3 length: 14 amino acids. V lost 0 bases to trimming and J lost 6 bases, with 13 bases between them. Germline loops: CDR1 SGHRS, CDR2 YFSETQ. The CDR3 protein is CASSLAQARTEQYF. CDR3 nucleotide sequence: TGCGCCAGCAGCTTGGCACAGGCTAGAACCGAGCAGTACTTC.

The chain employs TRBV11-2 and TRBJ2-7; unclear D gene. V lost 5 bases to trimming and J lost 5 bases, with 10 bases between them. The CDR3 is 12 amino acids. Germline V gene sequence: CDR1 SGHAT, CDR2 FQNNGV. CDR3 nucleotide sequence: TGTGCCAGCAGCCCGATCAGAAACGAGCAGTACTTC. The encoded protein is CASSPIRNEQYF.

The rearrangement links TRBV28 to TRBJ1-5, with D tentatively TRBD1 (5 bases). Germline lookup yields CDR1 MDHEN and CDR2 SYDVKM. Trimming pared 4 bases from V and 0 bases from J, leaving 13 bases between. This CDR3 has 16 amino acids. The CDR3 coding sequence is TGTGCCAGCAGTTCTCCGACAGCAAATAGCAATCAGCCCCAGCATTTT. It encodes CASSSPTANSNQPQHF.

This clone appeared a single time. The chain combines TRBV4-3 with TRBJ1-4; D may be TRBD1 (5 bases). The CDR3 has 16 amino acids. V was clipped by 1 base and J by 8 bases, with 17 bases between them. Germline values: CDR1 LGHNA, CDR2 YSLEER. The CDR3 protein is CASSQVLGGEEEKLFF. For the CDR3, the DNA is TGCGCCAGCAGCCAAGTCCTGGGAGGGGAAGAAGAAAAACTGTTTTTT.

V gene TRBV28 combines with J gene TRBJ1-2; TRBD1 aligns across 8 bases. CDR1 is MDHEN, CDR2 SYDVKM, per germline. The trim removed 6 bases at V and 6 bases at J, leaving 3 bases unmatched. CDR3 size: 12 residues. CDR3 DNA: TGTGCCAGCAGATACAGGGGGAATGGCTACACCTTC. Protein: CASRYRGNGYTF.

This chain links TRBV6-5 with TRBJ1-2; perhaps TRBD1 as D (6 bases). There are 13 residues in the CDR3. V was trimmed by 8 bases and J by 7 bases, leaving 17 bases between them. Germline V gene sequence: CDR1 MNHEY, CDR2 SVGAGI. The CDR3 DNA sequence: TGTGCCAGCCTACTAGGGGGTACGAGTGGCTACACCTTC. It specifies CASLLGGTSGYTF.

The rearrangement joins TRBV18 to TRBJ1-4, with D hard to call. The CDR3 extends over 15 amino acids. The germline V gene encodes CDR1 KGHSH and CDR2 LQKENI. The V and J ends lost 4 bases and 5 bases respectively, with 14 bases between them. Here the CDR3 reads CASSRGGSNNEKLFF. The CDR3 DNA is TGTGCCAGCTCACGGGGAGGTTCGAACAATGAAAAACTGTTTTTT. Using reference TRBV18 and TRBJ1-4 for the parts outside the CDR3, the full variable domain is NAGVMQNPRHLVRRRGQEARLRCSPMKGHSHVYWYRQLPEEGLKFMVYLQKENIIDESGMPKERFSAEFPKEGPSILRIQQVVRGDSAAYFCASSRGGSNNEKLFFGSGTQLSVL.

V gene TRBV27 combines with J gene TRBJ1-2; TRBD1 agrees at 10 bases. The CDR3 contains 16 residues. Germline CDR1 MNHEY, CDR2 SMNVEV (reference sequence). Trimming removed 4 bases from V and 4 bases from J; junction bases left unmatched: 9. This chain's CDR3 is CASSSNRDRGGYGYTF. The CDR3 region has the DNA TGTGCCAGCAGTTCAAATAGGGACAGGGGCGGCTATGGCTACACCTTC.

The chain couples TRBV6-1 to TRBJ1-2; 9 bases fit TRBD1. CDR3 length: 17 amino acids. Germline V lookup: CDR1 MNHNS, CDR2 SASEGT. V was clipped by 2 bases and J by 4 bases; unmatched bases: 11. CDR3 protein: CASSEYGTGWGGYGYTF. CDR3 nucleotide sequence: TGTGCCAGCAGTGAATATGGGACAGGGTGGGGAGGCTATGGCTACACCTTC.

This chain uses TRBV7-2 with TRBJ2-3; 7 nucleotides align to TRBD2. The germline gives CDR1 SGHTA, CDR2 FQGNSA. Trimming cost V 4 bases and J 4 bases; bases outside gene matches: 11. This CDR3 spans 16 amino acids. In DNA form, the CDR3 reads TGTGCCAGCAGCTCGGGCCCGGGACTATTCCCAGATACGCAGTATTTT. Its protein is CASSSGPGLFPDTQYF.

This clone was recorded only once. V gene TRBV14 combines with J gene TRBJ2-3; 9 bases align to TRBD1. Germline V gene lookup returns CDR1 SGHDN and CDR2 FVKESK. This CDR3 comprises 17 residues. The junction had 9 bases not matched to a gene; V was cut back by 0 bases and J by 5 bases. CDR3 residues: CASSQELQGAKRDTQYF. The CDR3 DNA sequence: TGTGCCAGCAGCCAAGAACTACAGGGGGCGAAAAGAGATACGCAGTATTTT.